The rows below give T cell receptor beta chains drawn from one sample of a study of cytomegalovirus exposure and HLA in healthy donors. TCRdb keeps only in-frame clones here, not all; method: immunoSEQ multiplex PCR. The sample records roughly 110,000 clones, more than 75% being singletons. The sequencing input was PBMCs. The receptors come from a man aged 25-40 years in good health and CMV-seropositive. Both conserved end residues are part of each CDR3. A D gene is named only where the DNA matches it firmly. The size of a clone is reported for some rows only, either as once, few or many, or as a class for expanded clones.

>TRBJ2-1|TRBV2|few|TRBD1
TGTGCCAGCATGGAACAGGGGGGACGGGGTGAGCAGTTCTTC
CASMEQGGRGEQFF
>TRBJ2-3|TRBV30|.|.
TGTGCCTCCCGGGGTCCAGATACGCAGTATTTT
CASRGPDTQYF
>TRBJ2-1|TRBV16|.|TRBD2
TGTGCCAGCAGTCGACTAGCGGTTGGCTCCTACAATGAGCAGTTCTTC
CASSRLAVGSYNEQFF
>TRBJ1-5|TRBV18|.|.
TGTGCCAGCTCACCCGGGCGGGTCAATCAGCCCCAGCATTTT
CASSPGRVNQPQHF
>TRBJ2-1|TRBV7-9|.|TRBD1
TGTGCCAGCAGCCTCACTCTAGGACAGGGGTTATATGAGCAGTTCTTC
CASSLTLGQGLYEQFF
>TRBJ1-1|TRBV6-5|.|.
TGTGCCAGCAGTTACCCAGGGGTGAACACTGAAGCTTTCTTT
CASSYPGVNTEAFF
>TRBJ1-2|TRBV30|.|TRBD1
TGTGCCTGGAGTATGTACAGGGGGTCGGGGTATGGCTACACCTTC
CAWSMYRGSGYGYTF
>TRBJ1-6|TRBV7-8|.|.
TGTGCCAGCAGCTTAACCAGAACAGGCTTCGGATCACCCCTCCACTTT
CASSLTRTGFGSPLHF
>TRBJ1-1|TRBV30|.|TRBD1
TGTGCCTGGCAACAGGGGGCTATATTGGACACTGAAGCTTTCTTT
CAWQQGAILDTEAFF
>TRBJ1-3|TRBV2|.|.
TGTGCCAGCAGTGAAATGGGGCTGGTGAACGGAAACACCATATATTTT
CASSEMGLVNGNTIYF
>TRBJ2-7|TRBV5-1|once|.
TGCGCCAGCAGCTTGGACTCCTCACTGAAAGAGCAGTACTTC
CASSLDSSLKEQYF
>TRBJ2-5|TRBV19|few|TRBD1
TGTGCCAGTAGTGGATGGACAGGGAGGCTGGAGACCCAGTACTTC
CASSGWTGRLETQYF
>TRBJ1-2|TRBV19|.|.
TGTGCCAGGTTGCGGAAGGACTTAAACTATGGCTACACCTTC
CARLRKDLNYGYTF
>TRBJ2-7|TRBV6-5|.|.
TGTGCCAGCAGTTCCGGTCAGGGGCTCTCCTACGAGCAGTACTTC
CASSSGQGLSYEQYF
>TRBJ2-7|TRBV19|.|TRBD1
TGTGCCAGTAGCGACAGGGGTTCGAACGAGCAGTACTTC
CASSDRGSNEQYF
>TRBJ2-3|TRBV19|.|TRBD2
TGTGCCAGTAGTATAGGGCCTAGCGGGAGCACAGATACGCAGTATTTT
CASSIGPSGSTDTQYF
>TRBJ2-4|TRBV7-9|.|.
TGTGCCAGCTCACCGGGTCCCCTGGCCAAAAACATTCAGTACTTC
CASSPGPLAKNIQYF
>TRBJ2-1|TRBV25-1|.|.
TGTGCCAGCAGTGAAGGTTGGGAGAGTGAGCAGTTCTTC
CASSEGWESEQFF
>TRBJ2-7|TRBV7-9|.|.
TGTGCCAGCAGCGTCGTACAGGGAAACTACGAGCAGTACTTC
CASSVVQGNYEQYF
>TRBJ1-3|TRBV6-1|.|.
TGTGCCAGCAAGGACACACAGGGTGTAGACACCATATATTTT
CASKDTQGVDTIYF
>TRBJ2-1|TRBV4-1|few|.
TGCGCCAGCAGGGAGGGGGGGAATGAGCAGTTCTTC
CASREGGNEQFF
>TRBJ1-5|TRBV7-6|.|.
TGTGCCAGCAGCTTAGAACAGGGCGGACAGCCCCAGCATTTT
CASSLEQGGQPQHF
>TRBJ1-2|TRBV4-1|.|.
TGCGCCAGCAGCCAAGATAACCTGGCAGGGGATGGCTACACCTTC
CASSQDNLAGDGYTF
>TRBJ2-2|TRBV9|.|TRBD2
TGTGCCAGCAGCGTAGGGGCGGCGGGGGACGCGAACACCGGGGAGCTGTTTTTT
CASSVGAAGDANTGELFF
>TRBJ2-4|TRBV19|.|.
TGTGCCAGTAGTCCAGGTGGACTAAACATTCAGTACTTC
CASSPGGLNIQYF
>TRBJ2-5|TRBV7-2|.|TRBD2
TGTGCCAGCAGCTTCCCTAGCGGGGGAGTCGCCCAGTACTTC
CASSFPSGGVAQYF
>TRBJ2-1|TRBV5-5|.|TRBD1
TGTGCCAGCACTGTCTGGGACAGGGGATACAATGAGCAGTTCTTC
CASTVWDRGYNEQFF
>TRBJ1-5|TRBV19|.|.
TGTGCCAGTAGGAGGAGCAATCAGCCCCAGCATTTT
CASRRSNQPQHF
>TRBJ2-7|TRBV6-5|.|TRBD1
TGTGCCAGCAGCCCACGGGACAGGGGATCCTACGAGCAGTACTTC
CASSPRDRGSYEQYF
>TRBJ1-4|TRBV18|.|TRBD1
TGTGCCAGCTCACCGGGAGGGACAGGGGCTTCTAATGAAAAACTGTTTTTT
CASSPGGTGASNEKLFF
>TRBJ2-3|TRBV9|.|TRBD2
TGTGCCAGCAGCGTAGGAGCGGGGGGTTTGGAGAATACGCAGTATTTT
CASSVGAGGLENTQYF
>TRBJ2-5|TRBV7-9|once|TRBD1
TGTTCCAGCAGCGGTAACAGGGGTGGTGGAGAGACCCAGTACTTC
CSSSGNRGGGETQYF
>TRBJ2-3|TRBV6-4|few|.
TGTGCCAGCAGTTCAGGGTACGACACAGATACGCAGTATTTT
CASSSGYDTDTQYF
>TRBJ1-1|TRBV19|.|.
TGTGCCAGTAGTACAGGGCCGAACACTGAAGCTTTCTTT
CASSTGPNTEAFF
>TRBJ1-1|TRBV5-1|.|.
TGCGCCAGCAGCGCCCTAACAGGCCCTGAAGCTTTCTTT
CASSALTGPEAFF
>TRBJ2-3|TRBV29-1|.|TRBD2
TGCAGCGTTGAAGGCTGGGGCGGGGGACGCAGAGATACGCAGTATTTT
CSVEGWGGGRRDTQYF
>TRBJ2-1|TRBV7-2|.|.
TGTGCCAGCAGCCGGGGACTTGGATACAATGAGCAGTTCTTC
CASSRGLGYNEQFF
>TRBJ2-7|TRBV6-4|.|.
TGTGCCAGCAGTGAGTTTGTTGGGACACCAAACAGGGATTCCTACGAGCAGTACTTC
CASSEFVGTPNRDSYEQYF
>TRBJ2-1|TRBV9|.|.
TGTGCCAGCAGCGCCAGCGGTGAGCAGTTCTTC
CASSASGEQFF
>TRBJ1-1|TRBV25-1|few|.
TGTGCCAGCGGTGTTACGGGGGGCAACACTGAAGCTTTCTTT
CASGVTGGNTEAFF